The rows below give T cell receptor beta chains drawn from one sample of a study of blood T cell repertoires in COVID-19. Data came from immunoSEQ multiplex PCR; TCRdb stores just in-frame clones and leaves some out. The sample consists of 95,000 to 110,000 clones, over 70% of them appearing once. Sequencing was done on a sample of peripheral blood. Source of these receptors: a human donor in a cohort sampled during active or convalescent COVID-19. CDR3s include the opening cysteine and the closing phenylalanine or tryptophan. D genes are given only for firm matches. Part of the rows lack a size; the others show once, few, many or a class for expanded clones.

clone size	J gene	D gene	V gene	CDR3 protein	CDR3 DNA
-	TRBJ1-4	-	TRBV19	CASSIDAAGSPEKLFF	TGTGCCAGTAGTATAGATGCGGCGGGCTCCCCGGAAAAACTGTTTTTT
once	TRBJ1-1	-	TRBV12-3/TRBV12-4	CASSSRGTEAFF	TGTGCCAGCAGCTCTAGAGGGACTGAAGCTTTCTTT
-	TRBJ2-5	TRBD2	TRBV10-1	CATSPGTSYYQETQYF	TGCGCCACCTCGCCCGGGACTAGCTACTACCAAGAGACCCAGTACTTC
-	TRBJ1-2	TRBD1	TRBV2	CASGTGASYGYTF	TGTGCCAGCGGAACAGGGGCCAGCTATGGCTACACCTTC
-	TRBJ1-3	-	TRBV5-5	CASSLGDSSSTIYF	TGTGCCAGCAGCTTGGGAGACAGCTCTTCAACCATATATTTT
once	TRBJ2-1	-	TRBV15	CATSRDVGSSYNEQFF	TGTGCCACCAGCAGAGATGTGGGGAGCTCCTACAATGAGCAGTTCTTC
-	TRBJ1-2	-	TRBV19	CASSIGPGDYGYTF	TGTGCCAGTAGTATAGGTCCCGGTGACTATGGCTACACCTTC
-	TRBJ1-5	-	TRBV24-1	CATMVGRQPQHF	TGTGCCACCATGGTAGGGAGACAGCCCCAGCATTTT
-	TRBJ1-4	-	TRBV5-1	CASSLGQGTTTNEKLFF	TGCGCCAGCAGCTTGGGGCAGGGCACCACAACTAATGAAAAACTGTTTTTT
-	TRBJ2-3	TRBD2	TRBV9	CASSLGLATDTQYF	TGTGCCAGCAGCTTGGGACTAGCCACAGATACGCAGTATTTT
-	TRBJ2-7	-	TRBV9	CASSPHAANYEQYF	TGTGCCAGCAGCCCACACGCGGCGAACTACGAGCAGTACTTC
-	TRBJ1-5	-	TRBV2	CASSEWDTSNQPQHF	TGTGCCAGCAGTGAGTGGGACACTAGCAATCAGCCCCAGCATTTT
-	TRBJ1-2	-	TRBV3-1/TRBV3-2	CASSQGGGSNYGYTF	TGTGCCAGCAGCCAAGGGGGAGGATCCAACTATGGCTACACCTTC
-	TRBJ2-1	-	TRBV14	CASSQAGGGRVIGNEQFF	TGTGCCAGCAGCCAAGCCGGCGGGGGCAGGGTGATTGGGAATGAGCAGTTCTTC
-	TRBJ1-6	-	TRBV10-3	CAISDRSIGSPLHF	TGTGCCATCAGTGATAGGAGTATAGGTAGTCCCCTCCACTTT
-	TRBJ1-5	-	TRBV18	CASSPGGGNQPQHF	TGTGCCAGCTCACCAGGAGGGGGCAATCAGCCCCAGCATTTT
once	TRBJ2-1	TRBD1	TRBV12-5	CASGPGQGFVNEQFF	TGTGCTAGTGGGCCAGGACAGGGCTTTGTCAATGAGCAGTTCTTC
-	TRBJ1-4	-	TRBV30	CAWRKKQPNEKLFF	TGTGCCTGGAGGAAGAAGCAACCAAATGAAAAACTGTTTTTT
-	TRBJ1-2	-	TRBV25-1	CASSEFGGRLGGYTF	TGTGCCAGCAGTGAATTTGGTGGCAGACTTGGTGGCTACACCTTC
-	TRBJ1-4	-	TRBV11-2	CASSLGGFREKLFF	TGTGCCAGCAGCCTGGGGGGGTTTCGGGAAAAACTGTTTTTT
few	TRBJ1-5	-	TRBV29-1	CSVGGGDNQPQHF	TGCAGCGTAGGAGGGGGGGATAACCAGCCCCAGCATTTT
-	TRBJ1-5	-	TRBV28	CASRQQGSNQPQHF	TGTGCCAGCAGGCAACAGGGTAGTAATCAGCCCCAGCATTTT
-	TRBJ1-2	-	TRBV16	CASSYTSYYGYTF	TGTGCCAGCAGCTACACATCTTACTATGGCTACACCTTC
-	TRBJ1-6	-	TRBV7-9	CASSLASGVNSPLHF	TGTGCCAGCAGCTTAGCGTCAGGGGTTAATTCACCCCTCCACTTT
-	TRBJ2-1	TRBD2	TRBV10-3	CAISARLAGANYNEQFF	TGTGCCATCAGTGCGAGACTAGCGGGGGCAAACTACAATGAGCAGTTCTTC
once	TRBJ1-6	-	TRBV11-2	CASSLGGLRGSPLHF	TGTGCCAGCAGCTTAGGGGGTCTAAGGGGATCACCCCTCCACTTT
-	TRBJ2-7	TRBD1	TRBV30	CAWSRSGGFYEQYF	TGTGCCTGGAGTCGGTCAGGGGGCTTCTACGAGCAGTACTTC
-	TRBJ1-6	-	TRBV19	CASRTEDNSPLHF	TGTGCCAGTAGGACAGAAGATAATTCACCCCTCCACTTT
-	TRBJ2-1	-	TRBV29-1	CSVEGLRGALNNEQFF	TGCAGCGTTGAAGGGCTTCGGGGGGCTCTCAACAATGAGCAGTTCTTC
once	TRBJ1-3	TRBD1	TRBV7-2	CASSLTGGRSGNTIYF	TGTGCCAGCAGCTTAACAGGGGGAAGGTCTGGAAACACCATATATTTT
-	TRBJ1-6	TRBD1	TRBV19	CASSTSGQKYNSPLHF	TGTGCCAGTAGTACCTCGGGACAGAAATATAATTCACCCCTCCACTTT
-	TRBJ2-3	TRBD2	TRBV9	CASSPPGTSGDTDTQYF	TGTGCCAGCAGCCCCCCAGGGACTAGCGGGGACACAGATACGCAGTATTTT
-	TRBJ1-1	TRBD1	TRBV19	CASSEPGQVFTEAFF	TGTGCCAGTAGTGAACCGGGACAGGTTTTTACTGAAGCTTTCTTT
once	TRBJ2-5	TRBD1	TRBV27	CASSYGGTGTETQYF	TGTGCCAGCAGTTACGGTGGGACAGGGACCGAGACCCAGTACTTC
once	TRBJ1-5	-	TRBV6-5	CASSYGRAGNQPQHF	TGTGCCAGCAGTTACGGGAGGGCTGGCAATCAGCCCCAGCATTTT
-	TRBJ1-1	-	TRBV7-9	CASSRGVPTEAFF	TGTGCCAGCAGCCGGGGGGTGCCGACTGAAGCTTTCTTT
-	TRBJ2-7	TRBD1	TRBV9	CASSVKGTGDEQYF	TGTGCCAGCAGCGTAAAAGGGACAGGGGACGAGCAGTACTTC
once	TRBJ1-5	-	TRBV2	CASSEAGQYQPQHF	TGTGCCAGCAGTGAAGCCGGACAATATCAGCCCCAGCATTTT
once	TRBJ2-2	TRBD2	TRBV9	CASSSYGGAGTGELFF	TGTGCCAGCAGCTCTTACGGGGGGGCCGGAACCGGGGAGCTGTTTTTT
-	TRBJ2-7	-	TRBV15	CATSRDRGAYEQYF	TGTGCCACCAGCAGAGACAGGGGGGCCTACGAGCAGTACTTC
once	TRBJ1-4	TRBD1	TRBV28	CASSSSGTANEKLFF	TGTGCCAGCAGTTCCTCCGGGACAGCGAATGAAAAACTGTTTTTT
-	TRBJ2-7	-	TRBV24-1	CATSGPTGPTYEQYF	TGTGCCACCAGTGGCCCGACAGGACCGACCTACGAGCAGTACTTC
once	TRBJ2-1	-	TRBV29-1	CSVLRALSVGEQFF	TGCAGCGTTTTACGAGCCCTGAGCGTTGGAGAGCAGTTCTTC
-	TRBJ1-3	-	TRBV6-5	CASNTGSANTIYF	TGTGCCAGCAACACAGGGAGCGCAAACACCATATATTTT
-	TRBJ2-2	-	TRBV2	CASSPRGLGNTGELFF	TGTGCCAGCAGTCCAAGGGGACTGGGGAACACCGGGGAGCTGTTTTTT
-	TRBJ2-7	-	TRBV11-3	CASSRPGSYEQYF	TGTGCCAGCAGCCGTCCGGGGTCCTACGAGCAGTACTTC
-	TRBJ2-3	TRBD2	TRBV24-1	CATSVTGGAADTQYF	TGTGCCACCAGTGTCACCGGGGGGGCCGCAGATACGCAGTATTTT